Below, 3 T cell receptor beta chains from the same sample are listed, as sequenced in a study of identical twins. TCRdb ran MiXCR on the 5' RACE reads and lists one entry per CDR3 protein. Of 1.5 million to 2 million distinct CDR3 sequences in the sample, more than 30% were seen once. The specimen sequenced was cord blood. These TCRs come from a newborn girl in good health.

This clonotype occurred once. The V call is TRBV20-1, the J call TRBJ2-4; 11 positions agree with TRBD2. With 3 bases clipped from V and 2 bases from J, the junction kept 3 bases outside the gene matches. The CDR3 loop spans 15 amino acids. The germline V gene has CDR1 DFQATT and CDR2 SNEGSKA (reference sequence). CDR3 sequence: CSASSGGAPKNIQYF. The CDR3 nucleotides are TGCAGTGCTAGTAGCGGGGGGGCCCCCAAAAACATTCAGTACTTC.

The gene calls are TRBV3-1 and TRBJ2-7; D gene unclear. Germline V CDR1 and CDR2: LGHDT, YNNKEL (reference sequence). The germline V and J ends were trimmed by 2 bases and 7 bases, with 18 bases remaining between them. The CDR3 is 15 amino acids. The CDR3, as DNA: TGTGCCAGCAGCCAAAAAGGGTTGTACGTCACTGAGCAGTACTTC. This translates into CASSQKGLYVTEQYF.

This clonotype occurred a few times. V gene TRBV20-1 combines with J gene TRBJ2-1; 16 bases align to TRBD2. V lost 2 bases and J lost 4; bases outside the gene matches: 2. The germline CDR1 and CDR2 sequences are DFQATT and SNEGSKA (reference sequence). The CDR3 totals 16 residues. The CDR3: CSARRGLAGGYNEQFF. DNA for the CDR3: TGCAGTGCTAGAAGGGGACTAGCGGGAGGGTACAATGAGCAGTTCTTC.